Each of the 13 T cell receptor beta chains below was sequenced from the same sample in a study of OX40 agonist ivuxolimab in advanced cancers. Generated by immunoSEQ multiplex PCR, the TCRdb table keeps only in-frame clones and is missing some. The data show about 99,000 clones, roughly 91% seen once. The starting material was CD4+ or CD8+ T cells sorted from blood, obtained in a trial of the OX40 agonist ivuxolimab. These TCRs come from an adult with an advanced solid tumor such as melanoma, head and neck, liver or kidney cancer.

The chain links TRBV6-5 to TRBJ2-5; 10 bases agree with TRBD2. Germline V gene lookup returns CDR1 MNHEY and CDR2 SVGAGI. Losses at the gene ends were 4 bases for V and 4 bases for J; bases not matched to a gene: 9. The CDR3 consists of 16 residues. The CDR3 DNA reads as TGTGCCAGCAGTTGGGAGTCTAGCGGGAGAGTAGAGACCCAGTACTTC. Its protein product is CASSWESSGRVETQYF.

The rearrangement links TRBV13 to TRBJ2-3; no reliable D call. Germline CDR1 PRHDT, CDR2 FYEKMQ (reference sequence). This CDR3 has 17 amino acids. The V end was cut by 5 bases, the J end by 2 bases, with 20 bases between. The CDR3, as DNA: TGTGCCAGCAGCCGAATGAAAGTAGGGCGGTACACAGATACGCAGTATTTT. It yields the protein CASSRMKVGRYTDTQYF.

J is TRBJ2-4 and V is TRBV5-8; 11 positions match TRBD2. Germline CDR1 reads SGHTS; CDR2 reads YDEGEE. Trimming at V came to 4 bases and at J to 5 bases, leaving 11 bases not matched to a gene. The length of the CDR3 is 17 residues. The CDR3, as DNA: TGTGCCAGCAGCCTAACTAGCGGGAGAAGCTTGGAAAACATTCAGTACTTC. This gives the protein CASSLTSGRSLENIQYF. Full variable domain (remainder filled in from reference TRBV5-8 and TRBJ2-4): EAGVTQSPTHLIKTRGQQATLRCSPISGHTSVYWYQQALGLGLQFLLWYDEGEERNRGNFPPRFSGRQFPNYSSELNVNALELEDSALYLCASSLTSGRSLENIQYFGAGTRLSVL.

The rearrangement links TRBV7-9 to TRBJ2-2; D tentatively fits TRBD1 or TRBD2 (5 bases each). Looked up from germline, CDR1 is SEHNR and CDR2 is FQNEAQ (reference sequence). There are 16 residues in the CDR3. The germline V and J ends were trimmed by 5 bases and 2 bases, with 15 bases remaining between them. The CDR3 reads CASSLTAGTNTGELFF. CDR3 coding DNA: TGTGCCAGCAGCCTTACGGCCGGGACCAACACCGGGGAGCTGTTTTTT.

V usage is TRBV7-2 and J usage is TRBJ2-7, with 9 positions matching TRBD2. With 6 bases clipped from V and 2 bases from J, the junction kept 8 bases outside the gene matches. CDR1 SGHTA and CDR2 FQGNSA come from the germline V gene. This CDR3 region has 15 residues. CDR3 in amino acids: CASRLGLAGTYEQYF. DNA for the CDR3: TGTGCCAGCAGGTTGGGCCTAGCGGGGACCTACGAGCAGTACTTC.

The chain uses TRBV15 and TRBJ2-5; TRBD1 agrees at 8 bases. The J call is uncertain, as TRBJ2-7 better fits the DNA end. The CDR3 runs 14 residues. Germline V gene lookup returns CDR1 LNHNV and CDR2 YYDKDF (reference sequence). Here the CDR3 reads CATSRDRGPYEQYF. For the CDR3, the DNA is TGTGCCACCAGCAGAGACAGGGGGCCCTACGAGCAGTACTTC.

The chain carries TRBV5-5 and TRBJ2-3; D gene uncertain. In germline, CDR1 is SGHKS, CDR2 YYEKEE (reference sequence). V was trimmed by 2 bases and J by 5 bases, leaving 6 bases between them. This CDR3 has 12 amino acids. CDR3 loop: CASSLLLDTQYF. The CDR3 DNA sequence: TGTGCCAGCAGCTTACTGCTAGATACGCAGTATTTT.

The chain combines TRBV28 with TRBJ1-2; TRBD1 matches at 7 bases. Germline CDR1 and CDR2: MDHEN and SYDVKM. V shed 5 bases and J 7 bases; nucleotides not matched to a gene: 10. The CDR3 covers 14 residues. DNA for the CDR3: TGTGCCAGCAGTCTGAGGCAGGGGGTCTCTGGCTACACCTTC. This sequence encodes CASSLRQGVSGYTF.

This clone is a singleton in its sample. The CDR3 nucleotides are TGTGCCAGCAGCCCTGAGGGGCATGGCTACACCTTC. Amino acids: CASSPEGHGYTF. J is TRBJ1-2 and V is TRBV21-1. TRBV21-1 is a pseudogene locus. This CDR3 has 12 residues.

This chain connects TRBV27 to TRBJ2-1; a possible D gene is TRBD2 (6 bases). V gave up 5 bases and J gave up 6 bases, with 17 bases separating them. The CDR3 runs to 15 residues. From germline, CDR1 is MNHEY and CDR2 SMNVEV (reference sequence). The CDR3: CASSKYGGISNEQFF. The CDR3 DNA reads TGTGCCAGCAGTAAATACGGGGGTATCTCCAATGAGCAGTTCTTC.

This clone was seen only once. DNA of the CDR3: TGTGCCAGCAGTGAATATGGGGGGGTATCATCCTACGAGCAGTACTTC. Its translation is CASSEYGGVSSYEQYF. The chain links TRBV25-1 to TRBJ2-7; 7 nucleotides agree with TRBD2. The CDR3 covers 16 residues. Germline CDR1 and CDR2: MGHDK and SYGVNS. With 0 bases clipped from V and 1 base from J, the junction kept 6 bases outside the gene matches.

The rearrangement uses TRBV28 and TRBJ2-3, with TRBD2 matching 9 bases. V lost 4 bases, J lost 1 base, and 6 bases stayed unmatched. CDR1 and CDR2 (germline): MDHEN, SYDVKM. The CDR3 consists of 16 residues. The CDR3 loop is CASSSSRLAGTDTQYF. CDR3 nucleotides: TGTGCCAGCAGTTCCTCGAGACTAGCGGGCACAGATACGCAGTATTTT.

The chain combines TRBV28 with TRBJ1-1, with D uncertain. V dropped 6 bases and J dropped 7 bases, with 15 bases sitting between them. Germline V CDR1 and CDR2: MDHEN, SYDVKM. CDR3 size: 13 residues. The CDR3 loop reads CASRVRAALEAFF. The CDR3 nucleotides read TGTGCCAGCAGGGTCCGGGCGGCCCTTGAAGCTTTCTTT.